Sequencing of this T cell receptor (beta chain) was carried out in a study of blood T cells in healthy people across ages. CDR1 LGHDT and CDR2 YNNKEL come from the germline V gene (reference sequence). V shed 4 bases and J shed 3 bases, with 9 bases lying between them. The CDR3 loop spans 13 amino acids. With a J-beta primer mix and a sample-barcoded 5' primer, a second PCR ran about 7 to 11 cycles. Using its own MiXCR run on the 5' RACE reads, TCRdb lists one record per CDR3 protein. The profile shows some 1.6 million distinct CDR3 sequences, about 35% of them singletons. Source material: blood. This chain links TRBV3-1 with TRBJ1-2, with D uncertain. The receptor comes from a woman in her thirties in good health. The CDR3 DNA sequence: TGTGCCAGCAGCCCAGTCGATGACTATGGCTACACCTTC. Translation gives CASSPVDDYGYTF.